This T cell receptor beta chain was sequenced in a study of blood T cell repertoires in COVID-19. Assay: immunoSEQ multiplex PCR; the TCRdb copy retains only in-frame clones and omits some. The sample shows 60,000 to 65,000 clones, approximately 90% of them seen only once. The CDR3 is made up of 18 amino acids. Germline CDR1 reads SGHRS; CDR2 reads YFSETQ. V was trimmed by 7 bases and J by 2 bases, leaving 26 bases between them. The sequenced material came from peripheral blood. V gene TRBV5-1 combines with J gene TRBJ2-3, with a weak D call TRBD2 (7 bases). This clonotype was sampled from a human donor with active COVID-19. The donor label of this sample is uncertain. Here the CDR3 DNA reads TGCGCCAGCGCTGGTGTCCGGGGGGCGGGAAGTTCCACAGATACGCAGTATTTT. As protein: CASAGVRGAGSSTDTQYF.